This entry lists 2 T cell receptor beta chains sequenced from one sample in a study of T cells after yellow fever vaccination (dated by TCRdb to about 2019). Reading the label with the study, this specimen's treatment or condition is: live attenuated yellow fever vaccine strain. Receptors were amplified or captured by 5' RACE. The sample was run on an Illumina NovaSeq 6000. TCRdb reanalyzed the raw reads on its own, using fastp at Q25 for trimming and MiXCR for clone calling, and kept in-frame beta chains. Merged by CDR3 protein, the rows form single entries marked with the most common genes and DNA. The sample includes about 120,000 distinct CDR3 sequences, with almost 9% observed a single time. The ten top clones hold 40% of the sample. Material: CD8+ T cells sorted from PBMCs, obtained on the day of the yellow fever booster vaccination. Every receptor here comes from a man aged 18 to 29 who received the YFV17D yellow fever vaccine.

This clonotype was found many times. This chain uses TRBV6-5 with TRBJ2-1; 12 bases align to TRBD2. Germline CDR1 MNHEY, CDR2 SVGAGI. The CDR3 has 15 amino acids. Germline trimming cut 6 bases from V and 7 bases from J; bases unmatched to any gene: 7. The CDR3 DNA reads TGTGCCAGCAGATCTAGCGGGGGGGCCGAGAATGAGCAGTTCTTC. Protein product: CASRSSGGAENEQFF.

In its sample, this clonotype was seen a few times. The chain is built from TRBV29-1 and TRBJ2-3, with 7 bases fitting TRBD2. From germline, CDR1 is SQVTM and CDR2 ANQGSEA. The CDR3 contains 13 residues. Trimming removed 6 bases from V and 2 bases from J; junction bases left unmatched: 5. The CDR3: CSVVGGDTDTQYF. Here the CDR3 DNA reads TGCAGCGTGGTTGGGGGGGACACAGATACGCAGTATTTT.